This T cell receptor (beta chain) was sequenced in a study of blood T cell repertoires in COVID-19. Study-wide background: PBMCs, B-cell-depleted T cells, or T cells provided the cDNA or gDNA that made up the material.

Cohort 3 recovery required two negative PCRs, clearance, or symptom resolution. Sequencing was performed with immunoSEQ multiplex PCR; in TCRdb, only in-frame clones are kept and a portion is missing. The sample has just over 300,000 clones; 70% to 90% are singletons. This CDR3 is 15 amino acids long. Germline CDR1 is SEHNR and CDR2 is FQNEAQ (reference sequence). V lost 4 bases, J lost 6 bases, and 16 bases lay in between. The sequence was obtained from a man aged 25 to 40 who had recovered from COVID-19. The sequencing input was PBMCs or T cells enriched from blood (not recorded which). The chain employs TRBV7-9 and TRBJ1-5; D possibly corresponds to TRBD1 (6 bases). The DNA for the CDR3 is TGTGCCAGCAGCTACGGAAGGGGGAATTTTCAGCCCCAGCATTTT. Protein sequence: CASSYGRGNFQPQHF.